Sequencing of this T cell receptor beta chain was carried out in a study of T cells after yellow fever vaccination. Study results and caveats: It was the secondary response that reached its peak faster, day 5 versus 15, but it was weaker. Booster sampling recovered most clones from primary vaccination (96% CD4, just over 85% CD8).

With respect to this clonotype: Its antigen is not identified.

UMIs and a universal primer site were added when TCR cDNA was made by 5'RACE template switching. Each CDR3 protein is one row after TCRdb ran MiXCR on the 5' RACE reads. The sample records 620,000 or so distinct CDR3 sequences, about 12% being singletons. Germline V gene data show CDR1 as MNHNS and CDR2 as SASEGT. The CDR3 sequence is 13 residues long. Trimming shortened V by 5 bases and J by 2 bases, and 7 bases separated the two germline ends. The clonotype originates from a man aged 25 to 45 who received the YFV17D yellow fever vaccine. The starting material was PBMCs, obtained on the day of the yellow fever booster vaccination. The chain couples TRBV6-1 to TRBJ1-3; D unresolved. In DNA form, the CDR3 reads TGTGCCAGCAGTCGGACCCCTGGAAACACCATATATTTT. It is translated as CASSRTPGNTIYF.